Each of the 23 T cell receptor beta chains below was sequenced from the same sample in a study of shared clonotypes between healthy human individuals. Clones were sequenced by immunoSEQ multiplex PCR, and TCRdb holds only the in-frame ones, with some missing. This sample has fewer than 3 million clones; around 92% occur once, and the top ten carry 0.37%. The specimen sequenced was naive CD4+ T cells from PBMCs. Subset reported: CD45RA+ positively selected. The receptors were gathered from a man aged 18 to 29 in good health. Some clones in this sample may be carry-over from other donors' samples.

This chain joins TRBV5-1 and TRBJ2-3, with a weak D call TRBD2 (6 bases). This CDR3 has 16 amino acids. Germline CDR1 is SGHRS and CDR2 is YFSETQ. V was trimmed by 0 bases and J by 0 bases, leaving 11 bases between them. The CDR3 coding sequence is TGCGCCAGCAGCTTGGAGCTAGCGAGGAGCACAGATACGCAGTATTTT. Its protein is CASSLELARSTDTQYF.

The V and J genes are TRBV19 and TRBJ2-6, with no clear D. Germline V CDR1 and CDR2: LNHDA, SQIVND (reference sequence). The CDR3 runs to 15 residues. Trimming removed 7 bases from V and 4 bases from J, with 14 bases in between. CDR3 sequence: CASTLWGSGANVLTF. The CDR3 nucleotides read TGTGCCAGTACCCTGTGGGGATCCGGGGCCAACGTCCTGACTTTC.

CDR3: CASSGPYSNQPQHF. DNA for the CDR3: TGTGCCAGCAGCGGGCCTTATAGCAATCAGCCCCAGCATTTT. V is TRBV7-9 and J is TRBJ1-5; D call uncertain. Germline V gene data show CDR1 as SEHNR and CDR2 as FQNEAQ (reference sequence). This CDR3 has 14 amino acids. V dropped 5 bases and J dropped 0 bases, with 8 bases sitting between them.

Of note for this clone: This CDR3 is also generated by other DNA sequences in the sample. V is TRBV7-2 and J is TRBJ1-3; D is unresolved. Trimming pared 5 bases from V and 0 bases from J, leaving 8 bases between. Germline-derived CDR1 and CDR2 are SGHTA and FQGNSA. The CDR3 consists of 14 residues. The CDR3 coding sequence is TGTGCCAGCAGCCCAACCTTCTCTGGAAACACCATATATTTT. Protein product: CASSPTFSGNTIYF.

The rearrangement uses TRBV19 and TRBJ2-3, with 13 bases identical to TRBD2. CDR1 and CDR2 from the germline V gene are LNHDA and SQIVND (reference sequence). V shed 5 bases and J 1 base; nucleotides not matched to a gene: 6. CDR3 length equals 17 residues. CDR3 amino acids: CASSSRTSGRRTDTQYF. The DNA for the CDR3 is TGTGCCAGTAGTTCACGGACTAGCGGGAGACGCACAGATACGCAGTATTTT. Supplemented by reference TRBV19 and TRBJ2-3, the full variable domain reads DGGITQSPKYLFRKEGQNVTLSCEQNLNHDAMYWYRQDPGQGLRLIYYSQIVNDFQKGDIAEGYSVSREKKESFPLTVTSAQKNPTAFYLCASSSRTSGRRTDTQYFGPGTRLTVL.

The rearrangement links TRBV6-6 to TRBJ1-5; 9 bases fit TRBD1. Germline CDR1 is MNHNY and CDR2 is SVGAGI (reference sequence). The CDR3 has 14 residues. The V segment lost 5 bases and the J segment 6 bases; nucleotides outside the gene matches: 5. The CDR3 DNA reads TGTGCCAGCAGTGGACAGGGGAATGCTCAGCCCCAGCATTTT. Translated, it gives CASSGQGNAQPQHF.

The rearrangement links TRBV6-5 to TRBJ2-1; D is ambiguous. Per germline, CDR1 MNHEY and CDR2 SVGAGI. V lost 6 bases, J lost 0 bases, and 12 bases lay in between. The CDR3 contains 15 residues. The CDR3 here is CASRKGSYSYNEQFF. CDR3 bases: TGTGCCAGCAGAAAAGGCTCCTACTCCTACAATGAGCAGTTCTTC.

The chain links TRBV9 to TRBJ2-1; D is possibly TRBD2 (6 bases). Trimming removed 0 bases at V and 6 bases at J, with 16 bases between. Germline CDR1 reads SGDLS; CDR2 reads YYNGEE. CDR3 size: 16 residues. CDR3 bases: TGTGCCAGCAGCGTAGTTGGCGGATCGGGAGTCAATGAGCAGTTCTTC. Translated: CASSVVGGSGVNEQFF.

The J gene is TRBJ1-1, the V gene TRBV18, with TRBD1 as a possible D gene (6 bases). The CDR3 extends over 13 amino acids. Germline loops: CDR1 KGHSH, CDR2 LQKENI. Trimming pared 7 bases from V and 3 bases from J, leaving 12 bases between. CDR3 sequence reads: CASLTRGDTEAFF. The DNA for the CDR3 is TGTGCCAGCTTGACGAGGGGGGACACTGAAGCTTTCTTT. Based on the CDR3 plus reference TRBV18 and TRBJ1-1, the full variable domain is NAGVMQNPRHLVRRRGQEARLRCSPMKGHSHVYWYRQLPEEGLKFMVYLQKENIIDESGMPKERFSAEFPKEGPSILRIQQVVRGDSAAYFCASLTRGDTEAFFGQGTRLTVV.

V and J are TRBV7-9 and TRBJ1-2; 7 bases agree with TRBD1. With V trimmed by 4 bases and J by 2 bases, 13 bases remained unmatched. There are 17 residues in the CDR3. CDR1 and CDR2 from the germline V gene are SEHNR and FQNEAQ (reference sequence). CDR3 protein: CASSSPRDSYLNYGYTF. The CDR3 DNA reads TGTGCCAGCAGCTCTCCTAGGGACAGCTATTTAAACTATGGCTACACCTTC.

The V and J genes are TRBV28 and TRBJ2-1, with 9 bases identical to TRBD2. The CDR3 consists of 18 residues. The V segment lost 2 bases and the J segment 3 bases; nucleotides outside the gene matches: 11. Germline values: CDR1 MDHEN, CDR2 SYDVKM. The CDR3 here is CASSLGLAGRGVYNEQFF. CDR3 sequence (DNA): TGTGCCAGCAGTTTAGGGCTAGCGGGGCGGGGGGTCTACAATGAGCAGTTCTTC.

The chain couples TRBV2 to TRBJ1-2, with 8 bases lining up with TRBD1. With 5 bases clipped from V and 8 bases from J, the junction kept 7 bases outside the gene matches. Germline lookup yields CDR1 SNHLY and CDR2 FYNNEI. This CDR3 is built from 13 residues. CDR3 DNA: TGTGCCAGCAGTCTTGACAGGGGAAAGGGCTACACCTTC. The encoded protein is CASSLDRGKGYTF.

The chain has TRBV6-1 and TRBJ2-3; 7 bases fit TRBD2. Looked up from germline, CDR1 is MNHNS and CDR2 is SASEGT. CDR3 length: 14 residues. Trimming at V came to 3 bases and at J to 9 bases, leaving 9 bases not matched to a gene. Here the CDR3 DNA reads TGTGCCAGCAGTGAGAGTGGCGGGAGTGGAACGCAGTATTTT. Protein sequence: CASSESGGSGTQYF.

The rearrangement links TRBV19 to TRBJ1-5; D may be TRBD1 (5 bases). The germline gives CDR1 LNHDA, CDR2 SQIVND (reference sequence). The V gene lost 3 bases and the J gene lost 5 bases, with 8 bases spanning the gap. This CDR3 has 13 amino acids. The CDR3 region has the DNA TGTGCCAGTAGTATCAGGGATGATCAGCCCCAGCATTTT. As protein: CASSIRDDQPQHF.

The V call is TRBV4-2, the J call TRBJ2-7; 7 bases match TRBD1. V dropped 0 bases and J dropped 3; count of bases not matched to a gene: 11. Germline lookup yields CDR1 LGHNA and CDR2 YNFKEQ. The CDR3 consists of 17 residues. The CDR3 coding sequence is TGTGCCAGCAGCCAAGAGGGTAGGGGGCGCGACCTCTACGAGCAGTACTTC. Residues: CASSQEGRGRDLYEQYF.

The CDR3 DNA follows: TGCGCCAGCAGCTTGGCCCCAGGGGGCAGGGAGACCCAGTACTTC. This gives the protein CASSLAPGGRETQYF. V is TRBV5-1 and J is TRBJ2-5; 8 bases line up with TRBD1. The CDR3 covers 15 residues. The germline gives CDR1 SGHRS, CDR2 YFSETQ. V gave up 0 bases and J gave up 5 bases; unmatched junction bases: 6.

This rearrangement joins TRBV27 to TRBJ1-2; 7 bases line up with TRBD1. CDR3 size: 17 residues. J gave up 4 bases and V 2 bases, and 13 bases lay outside the gene matches. CDR1 is MNHEY, CDR2 SMNVEV, per germline (reference sequence). CDR3 DNA: TGTGCCAGCAGTTTAGGGGCTACAGGGGTAGTCGGCTATGGCTACACCTTC. The encoded protein is CASSLGATGVVGYGYTF.

The rearrangement links TRBV5-1 to TRBJ2-5; 8 nucleotides agree with TRBD2. Trimming at V came to 6 bases and at J to 6 bases, leaving 13 bases not matched to a gene. Germline CDR1 and CDR2: SGHRS and YFSETQ. This CDR3 region has 15 residues. CDR3 sequence reads: CASTQTGGRTKTQYF. CDR3 sequence (DNA): TGCGCCAGCACCCAGACGGGGGGGCGGACAAAGACCCAGTACTTC.

On this clone itself: The identical CDR3 is also encoded by other nucleotide sequences in the sample. The chain joins TRBV2 to TRBJ2-2, with 9 bases fitting TRBD2. The germline V gene encodes CDR1 SNHLY and CDR2 FYNNEI. The CDR3 runs 15 residues. J gave up 5 bases and V 3 bases, and 4 bases lay outside the gene matches. CDR3 sequence (DNA): TGTGCCAGCAGTGATCGCGGGAGGGTAACCGGGGAGCTGTTTTTT. It codes for CASSDRGRVTGELFF. Full variable domain (missing parts from reference TRBV2 and TRBJ2-2): EPEVTQTPSHQVTQMGQEVILRCVPISNHLYFYWYRQILGQKVEFLVSFYNNEISEKSEIFDDQFSVERPDGSNFTLKIRSTKLEDSAMYFCASSDRGRVTGELFFGEGSRLTVL.

Details on this clone: Within the sample, other DNA sequences also encode this same CDR3. This chain links TRBV6-6 with TRBJ2-7, with 8 bases matching TRBD2. CDR1 MNHNY and CDR2 SVGAGI come from the germline V gene (reference sequence). CDR3 length: 16 residues. The ends lost 0 bases at V and 1 base at J; junction bases unmatched: 5. The CDR3 sequence is CASSYSGREVSYEQYF. The CDR3, as DNA: TGTGCCAGCAGTTACTCGGGGCGGGAGGTTTCCTACGAGCAGTACTTC.

Points on this clone: Other nucleotide sequences in the sample specify the same CDR3. The chain joins TRBV20-1 to TRBJ2-7, with D unclear. The V gene's germline CDR1 is DFQATT and CDR2 SNEGSKA (reference sequence). V lost 6 bases to trimming and J lost 2 bases, with 5 bases between them. This CDR3 has 10 residues. The CDR3 loop is CSAGAYEQYF. The CDR3 bases are TGCAGTGCAGGTGCCTACGAGCAGTACTTC.

Note on this clone: The junction departs from germline at one end; a sequencing error may be responsible. Other nucleotide sequences from this sample produce the same CDR3. The chain employs TRBV19 and TRBJ1-2, with TRBD1 identical over 9 bases. CDR3 size: 16 residues. Germline V CDR1 and CDR2: LNHDA, SQIVND (reference sequence). CDR3 bases: TGTGCCAGTAGTACGCCCGGGACAGGGCCCACTCGGGGCTATACCTTC. Its protein product is CASSTPGTGPTRGYTF.

The J gene is TRBJ2-5, the V gene TRBV5-1, with D possibly TRBD2 on 5 matching bases. V lost 0 bases and J 5 bases, leaving 11 bases between the germline ends. The CDR3 spans 14 residues. Germline V CDR1 and CDR2: SGHRS, YFSETQ. This CDR3 is CASSLGPEGETQYF. CDR3 in DNA: TGCGCCAGCAGCTTGGGGCCCGAGGGCGAGACCCAGTACTTC.